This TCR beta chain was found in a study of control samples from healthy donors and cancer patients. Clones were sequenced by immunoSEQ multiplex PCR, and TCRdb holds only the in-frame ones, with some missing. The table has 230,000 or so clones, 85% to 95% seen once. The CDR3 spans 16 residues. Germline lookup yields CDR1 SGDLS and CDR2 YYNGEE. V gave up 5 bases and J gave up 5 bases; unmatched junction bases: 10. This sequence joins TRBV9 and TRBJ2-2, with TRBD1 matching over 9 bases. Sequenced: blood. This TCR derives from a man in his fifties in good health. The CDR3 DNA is TGTGCCAGCAGAACAACCGGGACAGGGACTACCGGGGAGCTGTTTTTT. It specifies CASRTTGTGTTGELFF.